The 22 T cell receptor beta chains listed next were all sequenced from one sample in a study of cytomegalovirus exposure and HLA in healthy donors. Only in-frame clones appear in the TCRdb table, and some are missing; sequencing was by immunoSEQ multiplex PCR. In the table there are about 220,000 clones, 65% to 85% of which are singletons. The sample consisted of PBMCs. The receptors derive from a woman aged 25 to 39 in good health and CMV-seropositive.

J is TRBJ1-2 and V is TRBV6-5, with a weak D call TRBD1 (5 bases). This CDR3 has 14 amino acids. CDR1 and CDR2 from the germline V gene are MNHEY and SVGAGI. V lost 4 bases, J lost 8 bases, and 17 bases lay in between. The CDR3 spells CASSSRRGVGGYTF. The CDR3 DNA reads TGTGCCAGCAGTTCCCGACGGGGGGTAGGCGGCTACACCTTC.

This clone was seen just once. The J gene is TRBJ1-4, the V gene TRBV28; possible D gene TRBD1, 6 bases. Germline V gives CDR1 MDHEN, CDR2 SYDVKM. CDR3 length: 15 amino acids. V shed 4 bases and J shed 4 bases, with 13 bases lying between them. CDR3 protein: CASSSLTGSNEKLFF. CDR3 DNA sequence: TGTGCCAGCAGTTCCTTGACAGGTAGTAATGAAAAACTGTTTTTT.

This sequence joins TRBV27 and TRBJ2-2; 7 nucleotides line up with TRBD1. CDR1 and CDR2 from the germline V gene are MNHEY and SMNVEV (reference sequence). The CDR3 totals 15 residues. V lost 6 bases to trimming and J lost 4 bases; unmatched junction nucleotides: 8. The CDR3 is CASRLRGIFTGELFF. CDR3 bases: TGTGCCAGCAGGCTCAGGGGGATTTTCACCGGGGAGCTGTTTTTT.

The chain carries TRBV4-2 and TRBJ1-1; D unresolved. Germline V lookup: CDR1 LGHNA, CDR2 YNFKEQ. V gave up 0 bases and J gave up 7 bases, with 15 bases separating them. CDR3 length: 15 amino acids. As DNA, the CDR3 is TGTGCCAGCAGCCAAGACCCCCTGCCCACGGGTGAAGCTTTCTTT. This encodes CASSQDPLPTGEAFF.

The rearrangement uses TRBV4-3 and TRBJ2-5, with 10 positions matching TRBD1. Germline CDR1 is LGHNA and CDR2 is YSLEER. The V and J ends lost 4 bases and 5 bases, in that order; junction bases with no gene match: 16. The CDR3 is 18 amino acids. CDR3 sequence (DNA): TGCGCCAGCAGCCTAAGACGGTTTAGGGACAGGGGAGGGGAGACCCAGTACTTC. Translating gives CASSLRRFRDRGGETQYF.

The CDR3 bases are TGCAGCGTTGACAGCTACAATGAGCAGTTCTTC. The encoded protein is CSVDSYNEQFF. The chain couples TRBV29-1 to TRBJ2-1; no firm D call. This CDR3 has 11 residues. The germline V and J ends were trimmed by 3 bases and 3 bases, with 3 bases remaining between them. Germline V CDR1 and CDR2: SQVTM, ANQGSEA.

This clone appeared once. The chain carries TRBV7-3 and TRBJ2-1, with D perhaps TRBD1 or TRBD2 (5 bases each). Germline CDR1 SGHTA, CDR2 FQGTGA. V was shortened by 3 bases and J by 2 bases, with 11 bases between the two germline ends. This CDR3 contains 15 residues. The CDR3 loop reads CASSFLQGPYNEQFF. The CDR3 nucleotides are TGTGCCAGCAGCTTCCTCCAGGGACCCTACAATGAGCAGTTCTTC.

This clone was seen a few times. The CDR3 DNA is TGTGCCACCCATACGGGGGGACGGTATGGCTACACCTTC. Translation gives CATHTGGRYGYTF. The chain joins TRBV7-9 to TRBJ1-2, with a possible D match to TRBD1 (5 bases). The CDR3 length is 13 residues. V lost 10 bases and J 5 bases, leaving 17 bases between the germline ends. Looked up from germline, CDR1 is SEHNR and CDR2 is FQNEAQ (reference sequence).

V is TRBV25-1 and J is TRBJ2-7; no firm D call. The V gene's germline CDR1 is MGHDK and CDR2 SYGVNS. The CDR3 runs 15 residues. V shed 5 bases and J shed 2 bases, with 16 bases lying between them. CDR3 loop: CASSPRFSRPYEQYF. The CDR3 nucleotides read TGTGCCAGCAGTCCCAGATTTAGCCGCCCCTACGAGCAGTACTTC.

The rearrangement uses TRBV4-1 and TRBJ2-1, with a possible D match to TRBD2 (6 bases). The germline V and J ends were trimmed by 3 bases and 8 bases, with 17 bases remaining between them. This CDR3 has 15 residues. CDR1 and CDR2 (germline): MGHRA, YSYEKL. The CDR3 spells CASSHEGYGSDEQFF. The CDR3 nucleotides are TGCGCCAGCAGCCACGAAGGGTACGGGAGTGATGAGCAGTTCTTC.

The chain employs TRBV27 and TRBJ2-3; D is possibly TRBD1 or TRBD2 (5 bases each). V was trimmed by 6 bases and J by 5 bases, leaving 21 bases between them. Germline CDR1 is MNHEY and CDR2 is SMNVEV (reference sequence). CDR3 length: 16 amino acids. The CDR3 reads CASSHRQGRGRDTQYF. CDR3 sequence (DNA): TGTGCCAGCAGCCATCGGCAGGGCAGAGGGCGAGATACGCAGTATTTT.

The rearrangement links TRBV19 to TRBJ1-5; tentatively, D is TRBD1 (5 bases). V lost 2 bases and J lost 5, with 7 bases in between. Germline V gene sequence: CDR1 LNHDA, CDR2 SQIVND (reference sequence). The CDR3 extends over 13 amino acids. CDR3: CASSIRDYQPQHF. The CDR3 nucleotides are TGTGCCAGTAGTATAAGGGACTATCAGCCCCAGCATTTT.

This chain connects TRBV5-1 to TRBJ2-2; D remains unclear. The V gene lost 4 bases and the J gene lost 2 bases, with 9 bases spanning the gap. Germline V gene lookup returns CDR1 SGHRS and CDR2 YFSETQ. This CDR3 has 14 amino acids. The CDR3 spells CASSQIQNTGELFF. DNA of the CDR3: TGCGCCAGCAGCCAAATACAAAACACCGGGGAGCTGTTTTTT.

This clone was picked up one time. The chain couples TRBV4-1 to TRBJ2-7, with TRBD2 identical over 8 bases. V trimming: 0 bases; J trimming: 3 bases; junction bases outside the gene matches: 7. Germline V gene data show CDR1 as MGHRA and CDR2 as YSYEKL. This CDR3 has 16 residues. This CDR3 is CASSQDQSGSSYEQYF. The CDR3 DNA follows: TGCGCCAGCAGCCAAGACCAAAGCGGGAGCAGCTACGAGCAGTACTTC.

The CDR3 loop reads CASSLYGSPADTQYF. The CDR3 DNA reads as TGTGCCAGCAGTTTATATGGTAGCCCGGCAGATACGCAGTATTTT. This sequence joins TRBV27 and TRBJ2-3, with no clear D. Germline V gives CDR1 MNHEY, CDR2 SMNVEV (reference sequence). Deletions cut 1 base from V and 4 bases from J, with 12 bases between. There are 15 residues in the CDR3.

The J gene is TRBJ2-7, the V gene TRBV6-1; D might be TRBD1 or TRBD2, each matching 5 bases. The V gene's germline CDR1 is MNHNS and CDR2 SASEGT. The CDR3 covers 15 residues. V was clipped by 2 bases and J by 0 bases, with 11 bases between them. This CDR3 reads CASSEIGTGSYEQYF. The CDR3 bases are TGTGCCAGCAGTGAAATAGGGACCGGCTCCTACGAGCAGTACTTC.

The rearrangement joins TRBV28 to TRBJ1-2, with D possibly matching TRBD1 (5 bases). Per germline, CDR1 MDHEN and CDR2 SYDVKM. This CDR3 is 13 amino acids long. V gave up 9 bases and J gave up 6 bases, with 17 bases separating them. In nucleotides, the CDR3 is TGTGCCAGTAGAAATGGGGCTTTAGATGGCTACACCTTC. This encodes CASRNGALDGYTF.

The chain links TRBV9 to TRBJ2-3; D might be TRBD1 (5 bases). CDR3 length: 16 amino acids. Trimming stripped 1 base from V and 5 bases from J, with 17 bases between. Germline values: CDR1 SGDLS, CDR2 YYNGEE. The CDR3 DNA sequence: TGTGCCAGCAGCGTACGTCCCGGGTGGGGCGGAGATACGCAGTATTTT. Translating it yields CASSVRPGWGGDTQYF. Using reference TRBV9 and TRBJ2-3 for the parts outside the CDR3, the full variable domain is DSGVTQTPKHLITATGQRVTLRCSPRSGDLSVYWYQQSLDQGLQFLIQYYNGEERAKGNILERFSAQQFPDLHSELNLSSLELGDSALYFCASSVRPGWGGDTQYFGPGTRLTVL.

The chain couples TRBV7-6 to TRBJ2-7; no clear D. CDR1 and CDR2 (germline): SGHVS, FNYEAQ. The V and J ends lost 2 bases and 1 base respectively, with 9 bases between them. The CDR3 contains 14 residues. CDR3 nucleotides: TGTGCCAGCAGCTTAAAACTCGGATCCTACGAGCAGTACTTC. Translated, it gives CASSLKLGSYEQYF.

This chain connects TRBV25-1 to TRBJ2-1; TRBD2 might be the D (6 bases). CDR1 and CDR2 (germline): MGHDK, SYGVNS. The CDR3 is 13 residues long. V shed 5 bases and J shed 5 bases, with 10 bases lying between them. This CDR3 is CASSNSGHNEQFF. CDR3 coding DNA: TGTGCCAGCAGTAATAGCGGCCACAATGAGCAGTTCTTC.

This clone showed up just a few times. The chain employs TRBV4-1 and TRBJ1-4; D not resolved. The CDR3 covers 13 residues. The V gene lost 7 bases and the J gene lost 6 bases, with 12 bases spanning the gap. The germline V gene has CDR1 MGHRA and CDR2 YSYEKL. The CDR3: CASTSQLDEKLFF. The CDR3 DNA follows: TGCGCCAGCACCAGCCAGCTAGATGAAAAACTGTTTTTT.

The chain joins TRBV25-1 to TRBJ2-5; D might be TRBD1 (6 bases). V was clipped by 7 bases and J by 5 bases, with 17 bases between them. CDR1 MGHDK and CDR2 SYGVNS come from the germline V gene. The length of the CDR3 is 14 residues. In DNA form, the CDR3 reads TGTGCCAGCACCTCCACCACAGGGTGGGAGACCCAGTACTTC. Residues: CASTSTTGWETQYF.